This TCR beta chain was sequenced for a study of T cells in narcolepsy. Profiling relied on immunoSEQ multiplex PCR, and the TCRdb table lists in-frame clones only, not all of them. Of 25,000 to 30,000 clones listed, approximately 79% are singletons. As regards this clone: Its antigen is undetermined.

The germline gives CDR1 LGHNA, CDR2 YNFKEQ. The CDR3 covers 13 residues. V lost 6 bases and J lost 11; bases outside the gene matches: 7. The study's findings and limits: Autoreactive HCRT-specific and TRIB2-specific clonotypes were marked in same-patient CSF-versus-blood CD4+ comparisons. Blood of same and different patients, but not healthy controls, reportedly held recurring autoreactive clonotypes.

This clonotype originated in a human donor in good health. Sequenced input: memory (CD45RA-) CD4+ T cells from blood. V usage is TRBV4-2 and J usage is TRBJ1-6, with 7 bases aligning to TRBD1. Here the CDR3 DNA reads TGTGCCAGCAGTCCAGACAGGGATACACCCCTCCACTTT. Translated: CASSPDRDTPLHF.